Listed below are T cell receptor beta chains from one sample, sequenced in a study of blood T cells in healthy people across ages. Each CDR3 protein gets one entry after TCRdb re-called the 5' RACE reads with MiXCR. The sample records hundreds of thousands of distinct CDR3 sequences, 45% to 65% being singletons. Source material: blood. Receptor source: a man in his 60s in good health. The CDR3 runs from the conserved cysteine through the conserved F or W. A D gene is named only where the DNA matches it firmly. The size entry is marked missing in some rows and otherwise reads once, few, many or a size class.

CDR3 DNA: TGCAGTGTCTCCAAAGGGGGCGCCATCTATGGCTACACCTTC; CDR3 protein: CSVSKGGAIYGYTF; clone size: NA; D gene: TRBD1; J gene: TRBJ1-2; V gene: TRBV20-1
CDR3 DNA: TGCAGTGCTAGAGCCCCTGGCGTAGGTCCCTACGAGCAGTACTTC; CDR3 protein: CSARAPGVGPYEQYF; clone size: NA; D gene: NA; J gene: TRBJ2-7; V gene: TRBV20-1
CDR3 DNA: TGTGCCAGCAGTAGTACCGGGACAGGGTATAAAGCTTTCTTT; CDR3 protein: CASSSTGTGYKAFF; clone size: NA; D gene: TRBD1; J gene: TRBJ1-1; V gene: TRBV12-3/TRBV12-4
CDR3 DNA: TGCGCCAGCTGTCCTTTGAGCTCCTACAATGAGCAGTTCTTC; CDR3 protein: CASCPLSSYNEQFF; clone size: NA; D gene: NA; J gene: TRBJ2-1; V gene: TRBV5-1
CDR3 DNA: TGTGCCAGCAGTTTAGACAGGGGTCAACCCTACGAGCAGTACTTC; CDR3 protein: CASSLDRGQPYEQYF; clone size: NA; D gene: TRBD1; J gene: TRBJ2-7; V gene: TRBV2
CDR3 DNA: TGCAGTGCTTCCCCGACTAGCGGGTACACAGATACGCAGTATTTT; CDR3 protein: CSASPTSGYTDTQYF; clone size: NA; D gene: TRBD2; J gene: TRBJ2-3; V gene: TRBV20-1
CDR3 DNA: TGTGCCAGCAGTTACGGGGGGGTAGGTGTGGGGGACAATGAGCAGTACTTC; CDR3 protein: CASSYGGVGVGDNEQYF; clone size: NA; D gene: NA; J gene: TRBJ2-5; V gene: TRBV6-6
CDR3 DNA: TGTGCCACCAGCACCGAGTCTGGGGCCAACGTCCTGACTTTC; CDR3 protein: CATSTESGANVLTF; clone size: NA; D gene: NA; J gene: TRBJ2-6; V gene: TRBV2
CDR3 DNA: TGTGCCAGCAGCTTAGGGGCGAGCGGCTATGGCTACACCTTC; CDR3 protein: CASSLGASGYGYTF; clone size: few; D gene: NA; J gene: TRBJ1-2; V gene: TRBV7-8
CDR3 DNA: TGTGCCAGCAGCTTGGGATCCGGACAGATAACCTACGAGCAGTACTTC; CDR3 protein: CASSLGSGQITYEQYF; clone size: NA; D gene: NA; J gene: TRBJ2-7; V gene: TRBV5-5
CDR3 DNA: TGTGCCAGCAGCACCGGGACCTGGTCCGGGGAGCTGTTTTTT; CDR3 protein: CASSTGTWSGELFF; clone size: NA; D gene: NA; J gene: TRBJ2-2; V gene: TRBV7-9
CDR3 DNA: TGTGCCAGCAGCAAAGGAGGCAGGGAAGAGACCCAGTACTTC; CDR3 protein: CASSKGGREETQYF; clone size: few; D gene: NA; J gene: TRBJ2-5; V gene: TRBV7-9
CDR3 DNA: TGTGCCAGCAGCCCCGGGACTAGCCTCCGCACAGATACGCAGTATTTT; CDR3 protein: CASSPGTSLRTDTQYF; clone size: NA; D gene: TRBD2; J gene: TRBJ2-3; V gene: TRBV11-1
CDR3 DNA: TGTGCCAGCAGTTTATTGGGAGGGGCCGGTGGCCAGTACTTC; CDR3 protein: CASSLLGGAGGQYF; clone size: NA; D gene: TRBD2; J gene: TRBJ2-5; V gene: TRBV12-3/TRBV12-4
CDR3 DNA: TGCAGTGCTAGAGAGGGGGAGGTTTTGAACACTGAAGCTTTCTTT; CDR3 protein: CSAREGEVLNTEAFF; clone size: few; D gene: NA; J gene: TRBJ1-1; V gene: TRBV20-1
CDR3 DNA: TGCGCCAGCAGCCAAGATCTTGAGGGCTACACCTTC; CDR3 protein: CASSQDLEGYTF; clone size: NA; D gene: NA; J gene: TRBJ1-2; V gene: TRBV4-1
CDR3 DNA: TGCAGTGCTAGTGGGGTTCGGGGGGCATCATACGAGCAGTACTTC; CDR3 protein: CSASGVRGASYEQYF; clone size: few; D gene: NA; J gene: TRBJ2-7; V gene: TRBV20-1
CDR3 DNA: TGCAGTGCTAGAGGCGGGGGGGGGTACAACAATGAGCAGTTCTTC; CDR3 protein: CSARGGGGYNNEQFF; clone size: few; D gene: TRBD2; J gene: TRBJ2-1; V gene: TRBV20-1
CDR3 DNA: TGTGCCAGCAGTGACGAACAGGGATGGTATGGCTACACCTTC; CDR3 protein: CASSDEQGWYGYTF; clone size: few; D gene: NA; J gene: TRBJ1-2; V gene: TRBV25-1
CDR3 DNA: TGTGCCAGCAGACCGGGACAAAACACAGATACGCAGTATTTT; CDR3 protein: CASRPGQNTDTQYF; clone size: NA; D gene: NA; J gene: TRBJ2-3; V gene: TRBV7-9
CDR3 DNA: TGTGCCAGCAGCCCCGGTCCCATAAAAAGGGCTAACTATGGCTACACCTTC; CDR3 protein: CASSPGPIKRANYGYTF; clone size: NA; D gene: NA; J gene: TRBJ1-2; V gene: TRBV6-1
CDR3 DNA: TGCAGTGCTAACCCACGGGGCTACGAGCAGTACTTC; CDR3 protein: CSANPRGYEQYF; clone size: NA; D gene: NA; J gene: TRBJ2-7; V gene: TRBV20-1
CDR3 DNA: NA; CDR3 protein: CASSPPSGRGEQYF; clone size: NA; D gene: NA; J gene: TRBJ2-7; V gene: TRBV18
CDR3 DNA: TGTGCCAGCAGCCTCACGATAGGGCGGGGAGGAGATACGCAGTATTTT; CDR3 protein: CASSLTIGRGGDTQYF; clone size: once; D gene: NA; J gene: TRBJ2-3; V gene: TRBV7-9
CDR3 DNA: TGCAGCTTTCAGACAGGGAGGAACACTGAAGCTTTCTTT; CDR3 protein: CSFQTGRNTEAFF; clone size: few; D gene: TRBD1; J gene: TRBJ1-1; V gene: TRBV29-1
CDR3 DNA: TGCGCCAGCAGTTTGGCCGTCAGGGATACGCAGTATTTT; CDR3 protein: CASSLAVRDTQYF; clone size: NA; D gene: NA; J gene: TRBJ2-3; V gene: TRBV5-1
CDR3 DNA: TGTGCCAGCAGCTTAGACGGCAGAAACTATGACTACACCTTC; CDR3 protein: CASSLDGRNYDYTF; clone size: NA; D gene: NA; J gene: TRBJ1-2; V gene: TRBV7-2
CDR3 DNA: TGCAGTGCCCTCCGGACTAGCGGCCTGCAGACCCAGTACTTC; CDR3 protein: CSALRTSGLQTQYF; clone size: few; D gene: TRBD2; J gene: TRBJ2-5; V gene: TRBV20-1
CDR3 DNA: TGTGCCAGCTCACCCCAAGAGACCCAGTACTTC; CDR3 protein: CASSPQETQYF; clone size: many; D gene: NA; J gene: TRBJ2-5; V gene: TRBV18
CDR3 DNA: TGTGCCAGCAGCCAAGATGAGAGTGCTGAGACCCAGTACTTC; CDR3 protein: CASSQDESAETQYF; clone size: NA; D gene: NA; J gene: TRBJ2-5; V gene: TRBV4-2
CDR3 DNA: TGCGCCAGCAGCTTGATGACGGAAGAGACCCAGTACTTC; CDR3 protein: CASSLMTEETQYF; clone size: few; D gene: NA; J gene: TRBJ2-5; V gene: TRBV5-1
CDR3 DNA: TGTGCCAGCAGTTACTCGAAGGGGTTAGGATATCGAGGCTATGGCTACACCTTC; CDR3 protein: CASSYSKGLGYRGYGYTF; clone size: NA; D gene: NA; J gene: TRBJ1-2; V gene: TRBV6-2/TRBV6-3
CDR3 DNA: TGCGCCAGCAGCCCGAGACGGGGTCCCTCGCACAACGCCCAGAGGTATTTT; CDR3 protein: CASSPRRGPSHNAQRYF; clone size: NA; D gene: NA; J gene: TRBJ2-3; V gene: TRBV7-9
CDR3 DNA: TGTGCCAGCAGCCAAGCTTTCGGGAATGGGCAGTTCTTC; CDR3 protein: CASSQAFGNGQFF; clone size: NA; D gene: NA; J gene: TRBJ2-1; V gene: TRBV3-1
CDR3 DNA: TGTGCCAGCAGTCGCTCCCGGGACAGCCGAGAGACCCAGTACTTC; CDR3 protein: CASSRSRDSRETQYF; clone size: NA; D gene: TRBD1; J gene: TRBJ2-5; V gene: TRBV6-7
CDR3 DNA: TGCGCCAGCAGCTTGGCAGGGACAGCTTACAATGAGCAGTTCTTC; CDR3 protein: CASSLAGTAYNEQFF; clone size: NA; D gene: TRBD1; J gene: TRBJ2-1; V gene: TRBV5-1
CDR3 DNA: TGCAGTGCTATCAGAGGATTAAGGGGGCGGGGGCCCGGAAAGTCCACAGATACGCAGTATTTT; CDR3 protein: CSAIRGLRGRGPGKSTDTQYF; clone size: NA; D gene: NA; J gene: TRBJ2-3; V gene: TRBV20-1
CDR3 DNA: TGTGCCAGCAGCTTGGAGGCTAGCGGGGGGTATGAGACCCAGTACTTC; CDR3 protein: CASSLEASGGYETQYF; clone size: NA; D gene: TRBD2; J gene: TRBJ2-5; V gene: TRBV5-4
CDR3 DNA: TGTGCCAGCGTCCGGAACGGGGCGGCCTTGAACACTGAAGCTTTCTTT; CDR3 protein: CASVRNGAALNTEAFF; clone size: NA; D gene: NA; J gene: TRBJ1-1; V gene: TRBV3-1
CDR3 DNA: TGTGCCAGCAGTACCAACAGGGGTTTGGGCAAAAACATTCAGTACTTC; CDR3 protein: CASSTNRGLGKNIQYF; clone size: few; D gene: TRBD1; J gene: TRBJ2-4; V gene: TRBV6-6
CDR3 DNA: TGTGCCAGCAGCTTAGGGGGGGCACTAGCGGGGGTCGTCAATGAGCAGTTCTTC; CDR3 protein: CASSLGGALAGVVNEQFF; clone size: NA; D gene: TRBD2; J gene: TRBJ2-1; V gene: TRBV7-9
CDR3 DNA: TGCGCCAGCAGCTTAGGAAGCGGGGACTACAATGAGCAGTTCTTC; CDR3 protein: CASSLGSGDYNEQFF; clone size: few; D gene: TRBD2; J gene: TRBJ2-1; V gene: TRBV5-1
CDR3 DNA: TGTGCCAGCAGTCATCTAGCGGGGGGTGAGAATGAGCAGTTCTTC; CDR3 protein: CASSHLAGGENEQFF; clone size: few; D gene: TRBD2; J gene: TRBJ2-1; V gene: TRBV6-1
CDR3 DNA: TGTGCCAGCAGAGGGACCGGGACAGGGGTTGAAAATGAGCAGTTCTTC; CDR3 protein: CASRGTGTGVENEQFF; clone size: NA; D gene: TRBD1; J gene: TRBJ2-1; V gene: TRBV7-9
CDR3 DNA: TGCAGCGTTGGACTAGCGGGGGGCGAGCAGTTCTTC; CDR3 protein: CSVGLAGGEQFF; clone size: many; D gene: TRBD2; J gene: TRBJ2-1; V gene: TRBV29-1
CDR3 DNA: TGTGCCAGCAGTTCAGTACAGGGGGCCCAGTGGCCCCAGCATTTT; CDR3 protein: CASSSVQGAQWPQHF; clone size: NA; D gene: TRBD1; J gene: TRBJ1-5; V gene: TRBV12-3/TRBV12-4